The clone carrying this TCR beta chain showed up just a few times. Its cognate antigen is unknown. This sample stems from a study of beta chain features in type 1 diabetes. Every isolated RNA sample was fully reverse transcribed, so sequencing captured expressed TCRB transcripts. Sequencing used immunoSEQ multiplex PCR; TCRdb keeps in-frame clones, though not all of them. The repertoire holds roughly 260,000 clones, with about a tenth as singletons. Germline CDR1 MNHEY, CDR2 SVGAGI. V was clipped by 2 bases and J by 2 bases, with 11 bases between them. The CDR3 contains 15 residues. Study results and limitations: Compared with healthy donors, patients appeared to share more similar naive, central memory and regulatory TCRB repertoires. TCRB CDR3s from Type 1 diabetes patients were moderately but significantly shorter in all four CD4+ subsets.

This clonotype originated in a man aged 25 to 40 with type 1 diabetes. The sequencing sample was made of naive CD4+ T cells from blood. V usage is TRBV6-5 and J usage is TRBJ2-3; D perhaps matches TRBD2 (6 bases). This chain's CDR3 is CASSYPSGSTDTQYF. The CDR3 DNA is TGTGCCAGCAGTTACCCGAGCGGGTCCACAGATACGCAGTATTTT.